Below are 26 T cell receptor beta chains sequenced from a single sample in a study of identical twins. MiXCR, run by TCRdb on the 5' RACE reads, gives a single entry per CDR3 protein. The sample lists under 500,000 distinct CDR3 sequences, 13% to 15% occurring once. These data were also filed under a second study, of yellow fever vaccine responses in identical twins.

The sample consisted of CD4+ T cells sorted from blood. The receptors derive from a young woman in good health.

This clonotype showed up just a few times. J is TRBJ2-1 and V is TRBV20-1; 8 positions match TRBD2. CDR3 length: 13 residues. Germline lookup yields CDR1 DFQATT and CDR2 SNEGSKA (reference sequence). Trimming cost V 5 bases and J 4 bases; bases outside gene matches: 4. The CDR3 spells CSASPGGYNEQFF. The CDR3 coding sequence is TGCAGTGCTTCCCCGGGAGGGTACAATGAGCAGTTCTTC.

This clonotype came up a few times. The chain combines TRBV7-9 with TRBJ2-5, with 9 nucleotides matching TRBD1. V shed 5 bases and J 3 bases; nucleotides not matched to a gene: 13. CDR3 length equals 17 residues. Germline V CDR1 and CDR2: SEHNR, FQNEAQ (reference sequence). The CDR3 nucleotides read TGTGCCAGCAGCGATGGGACAGGGATGAAGACGAAAGAGACCCAGTACTTC. It codes for CASSDGTGMKTKETQYF.

The V gene is TRBV10-2, the J gene TRBJ2-5; possibly TRBD1 for D (6 bases). The V and J ends lost 4 bases and 5 bases respectively, with 11 bases between them. This CDR3 comprises 13 residues. CDR1 is WSHSY, CDR2 SAAADI, per germline. In DNA, the CDR3 is TGCGCCAGCAGTGTACAGGGAAGGGAGACCCAGTACTTC. This codes for CASSVQGRETQYF.

The rearrangement links TRBV19 to TRBJ2-1, with TRBD1 identical over 7 bases. The V gene's germline CDR1 is LNHDA and CDR2 SQIVND (reference sequence). The CDR3 covers 16 residues. Trimming took 0 bases from V and 6 from J; bases not matched to a gene: 8. CDR3 region: CASSIDPTGSLNEQFF. CDR3 nucleotide sequence: TGTGCCAGTAGTATAGACCCGACAGGGTCGCTCAATGAGCAGTTCTTC.

The chain employs TRBV12-3 or TRBV12-4 and TRBJ2-2; D might be TRBD2 (5 bases). The CDR3 extends over 17 amino acids. Trimming cost V 0 bases and J 4 bases, with 15 bases left between them. The CDR3 is CASSLAMAIGVTGELFF. The CDR3 nucleotides are TGTGCCAGCAGTTTAGCCATGGCGATCGGGGTCACCGGGGAGCTGTTTTTT.

This chain links TRBV12-3 or TRBV12-4 with TRBJ1-2, with D unclear. This CDR3 region has 14 residues. Trimming removed 6 bases from V and 0 bases from J, with 11 bases in between. This CDR3 is CASSTEGTNYGYTF. CDR3 coding DNA: TGTGCCAGCAGCACCGAAGGTACTAACTATGGCTACACCTTC.

The genes are TRBV5-6 and TRBJ2-7, with TRBD2 matching over 8 bases. The CDR3 has 15 residues. Germline CDR1 SGHDT, CDR2 YYEEEE. The V gene end was trimmed by 4 bases and the J gene end by 1 base; junction bases not matched to a gene: 7. CDR3 bases: TGTGCCAGCAGCCGGGGGGGCGAGGCTTCCTACGAGCAGTACTTC. Its translation is CASSRGGEASYEQYF.

This clonotype was found a few times. CDR3 residues: CASSLDTDTEAFF. CDR3 sequence (DNA): TGTGCCAGCAGCTTAGATACAGACACTGAAGCTTTCTTT. This chain connects TRBV7-8 to TRBJ1-1; D unclear. CDR1 SGHVS and CDR2 FQNEAQ come from the germline V gene. V dropped 1 base and J dropped 3 bases, with 6 bases sitting between them. The CDR3 contains 13 residues.

V usage is TRBV10-3 and J usage is TRBJ2-3, with D possibly matching TRBD1 (6 bases). Trimming removed 10 bases from V and 9 bases from J, with 26 bases in between. The CDR3 spans 15 residues. Germline CDR1 reads ENHRY; CDR2 reads SYGVKD. The CDR3: CATKSGTRARGTQYF. In DNA, the CDR3 is TGTGCCACCAAATCCGGGACAAGAGCCCGAGGGACGCAGTATTTT.

The chain joins TRBV7-2 to TRBJ2-7; 10 bases fit TRBD2. The CDR3 loop spans 14 amino acids. Germline-derived CDR1 and CDR2 are SGHTA and FQGNSA. V was clipped by 4 bases and J by 7 bases; unmatched bases: 7. CDR3 nucleotide sequence: TGTGCCAGCAGCTATGGACTAGCGGCCCAGGAGCAGTACTTC. It translates to CASSYGLAAQEQYF.

This clonotype was seen only a few times. J is TRBJ2-7 and V is TRBV25-1, with D perhaps TRBD1 (6 bases). This CDR3 comprises 14 residues. Trimming left V 4 bases short and J 4 bases short, with 14 bases between. Germline-derived CDR1 and CDR2 are MGHDK and SYGVNS. The CDR3 reads CASSGVGGRYEQYF. The CDR3, as DNA: TGTGCCAGCAGTGGGGTAGGGGGACGTTACGAGCAGTACTTC.

This clonotype was observed many times. This chain links TRBV6-2 or TRBV6-3 with TRBJ2-1; D might be TRBD1 or TRBD2, each matching 5 bases. The CDR3 extends over 15 amino acids. The germline gives CDR1 MNHEY, CDR2 SVGEGT. V lost 4 bases and J 4 bases, leaving 14 bases between the germline ends. The CDR3 region is CASSLGDVVYNEQFF. In DNA, the CDR3 is TGTGCCAGCAGTTTGGGGGACGTGGTTTACAATGAGCAGTTCTTC.

This clonotype showed up just a few times. CDR3 sequence: CASRAVSGPDNEQFF. The CDR3 DNA is TGTGCCAGCAGGGCCGTTTCGGGGCCCGACAATGAGCAGTTCTTC. The V call is TRBV7-3, the J call TRBJ2-1; D is possibly TRBD1 or TRBD2 (5 bases each). The CDR3 contains 15 residues. The V gene lost 6 bases and the J gene lost 5 bases, with 17 bases spanning the gap. The germline V gene has CDR1 SGHTA and CDR2 FQGTGA.

This clonotype was detected ten times or more. The chain has TRBV12-3 or TRBV12-4 and TRBJ2-3; D unresolved. V lost 7 bases to trimming and J lost 6 bases, with 11 bases between them. The CDR3 spans 12 residues. Here the CDR3 DNA reads TGTGCCAGCACGCTACATCGTGATACGCAGTATTTT. It yields the protein CASTLHRDTQYF.

This clonotype was picked up a small number of times. The CDR3 DNA follows: TGTGCCAGCAGTTACAGTAAGACAGGGCAGGAGGAGCAGTTCTTC. Amino acids: CASSYSKTGQEEQFF. This chain links TRBV6-2 or TRBV6-3 with TRBJ2-1; 7 positions match TRBD1. From germline, CDR1 is MNHEY and CDR2 SVGEGT. The V and J ends lost 2 bases and 10 bases, in that order; junction bases with no gene match: 11. This CDR3 contains 15 residues.

The chain is built from TRBV14 and TRBJ2-1; 9 nucleotides line up with TRBD1. V lost 3 bases, J lost 3 bases, and 3 bases stayed unmatched. The CDR3 runs to 15 residues. Germline V CDR1 and CDR2: SGHDN, FVKESK. The chain's CDR3 is CASSQGQGLYNEQFF. The CDR3 DNA follows: TGTGCCAGCAGCCAGGGACAGGGCCTCTACAATGAGCAGTTCTTC. Full variable domain (outside the CDR3, taken from reference TRBV14 and TRBJ2-1): EAGVTQFPSHSVIEKGQTVTLRCDPISGHDNLYWYRRVMGKEIKFLLHFVKESKQDESGMPNNRFLAERTGGTYSTLKVQPAELEDSGVYFCASSQGQGLYNEQFFGPGTRLTVL.

This chain connects TRBV10-3 to TRBJ2-5; D is possibly TRBD1 or TRBD2 (6 bases each). The CDR3 runs to 14 residues. Germline assignment: CDR1 ENHRY and CDR2 SYGVKD. V lost 2 bases, J lost 5 bases, and 12 bases lay in between. CDR3 in DNA: TGTGCCATCAGTGAGAACCGGAGGGGGGAGACCCAGTACTTC. The encoded protein is CAISENRRGETQYF.

This chain uses TRBV27 with TRBJ2-7; no reliable D call. The V end lost 6 bases, the J end lost 7 bases, and 10 bases lay between the germline ends. CDR3 length equals 11 residues. Germline V gene data show CDR1 as MNHEY and CDR2 as SMNVEV (reference sequence). The CDR3 protein is CASRNGREQYF. CDR3 bases: TGTGCCAGCAGGAACGGACGGGAGCAGTACTTC.

This clonotype appeared a few times. The V gene is TRBV5-5, the J gene TRBJ2-7; TRBD1 or TRBD2 may be the D gene (5 bases each). Per the germline V gene, CDR1 is SGHKS and CDR2 is YYEKEE (reference sequence). This CDR3 comprises 15 residues. The V and J ends lost 0 bases and 4 bases respectively, with 14 bases between them. This CDR3 is CASSLAGTATYEQYF. CDR3 DNA sequence: TGTGCCAGCAGCTTGGCCGGGACGGCAACTTACGAGCAGTACTTC. Combining the CDR3 with reference TRBV5-5 and TRBJ2-7 gives the whole variable domain DAGVTQSPTHLIKTRGQQVTLRCSPISGHKSVSWYQQVLGQGPQFIFQYYEKEERGRGNFPDRFSARQFPNYSSELNVNALLLGDSALYLCASSLAGTATYEQYFGPGTRLTVT.

This clonotype was seen a single time. An end of the junction differs from the germline gene, which may be a read error. The chain is built from TRBV20-1 and TRBJ2-1; 9 bases map to TRBD1. Germline assignment: CDR1 DFQATT and CDR2 SNEGSKA (reference sequence). The CDR3 length is 16 residues. CDR3 loop: CCATWTGESRYNEQFF. As DNA, the CDR3 is TGCTGTGCGACCTGGACAGGGGAGTCTCGGTACAATGAGCAGTTCTTC.

This clonotype has just a few counts. The chain links TRBV5-1 to TRBJ2-3; 7 nucleotides match TRBD2. The CDR3 totals 16 residues. V was clipped by 1 base and J by 2 bases; unmatched bases: 7. Germline V gene sequence: CDR1 SGHRS, CDR2 YFSETQ. DNA of the CDR3: TGCGCCAGCAGCTTGTCAGCTAGCGGACCCACAGATACGCAGTATTTT. Its protein product is CASSLSASGPTDTQYF. The complete variable domain, with remaining parts taken from reference TRBV5-1 and TRBJ2-3, reads KAGVTQTPRYLIKTRGQQVTLSCSPISGHRSVSWYQQTPGQGLQFLFEYFSETQRNKGNFPGRFSGRQFSNSRSEMNVSTLELGDSALYLCASSLSASGPTDTQYFGPGTRLTVL.

The genes are TRBV4-3 and TRBJ1-6, with D perhaps TRBD1 (5 bases). V lost 1 base to trimming and J lost 5 bases, with 12 bases between them. The CDR3 is 16 residues long. Germline V gives CDR1 LGHNA, CDR2 YSLEER. The DNA for the CDR3 is TGCGCCAGCAGCCAAGTAGTGGGGCCGGATAATTCACCCCTCCACTTT. Translating gives CASSQVVGPDNSPLHF.

V and J are TRBV5-1 and TRBJ2-2, with a possible D match to TRBD1 (6 bases). Germline assignment: CDR1 SGHRS and CDR2 YFSETQ. Trimming shortened V by 2 bases and J by 7 bases, and 12 bases separated the two germline ends. The CDR3 contains 14 residues. This chain's CDR3 is CASSFTQGGGELFF. The CDR3 region has the DNA TGCGCCAGCAGCTTTACACAGGGCGGCGGGGAGCTGTTTTTT. Using reference TRBV5-1 and TRBJ2-2 for the parts outside the CDR3, the full variable domain is KAGVTQTPRYLIKTRGQQVTLSCSPISGHRSVSWYQQTPGQGLQFLFEYFSETQRNKGNFPGRFSGRQFSNSRSEMNVSTLELGDSALYLCASSFTQGGGELFFGEGSRLTVL.

V is TRBV3-1 and J is TRBJ2-7, with D uncertain. The germline CDR1 and CDR2 sequences are LGHDT and YNNKEL (reference sequence). There are 14 residues in the CDR3. The V end was cut by 4 bases, the J end by 3 bases, with 13 bases between. CDR3 nucleotide sequence: TGTGCCAGCAGCCCTTTGGACGGAGACTACGAGCAGTACTTC. It translates to CASSPLDGDYEQYF.

This clonotype was counted a few times. J is TRBJ2-2 and V is TRBV12-3 or TRBV12-4; the D gene is possibly TRBD1 (5 bases). Trimming pared 3 bases from V and 5 bases from J, leaving 13 bases between. The CDR3 covers 15 residues. The CDR3 bases are TGTGCCAGCAGTTTTCGGCAGGGAATGACCGGGGAGCTGTTTTTT. Translation gives CASSFRQGMTGELFF.

In its sample, this clonotype was seen a few times. The chain is built from TRBV6-5 and TRBJ1-4, with D unresolved. Trimming shortened V by 0 bases and J by 6 bases, and 11 bases separated the two germline ends. CDR3 length: 15 residues. The V gene's germline CDR1 is MNHEY and CDR2 SVGAGI. CDR3: CASSYSPNFDEKLFF. The CDR3 nucleotides are TGTGCCAGCAGTTACTCGCCGAATTTTGATGAAAAACTGTTTTTT.